The clone carrying this TCR beta chain was seen repeatedly, ten times or more. From genomic DNA, TCR beta CDR3 was amplified by two-round multiplex PCR. It was primers specific to each TRBV and TRBJ gene that first-round PCR used. From the multiplex PCR reads, TCRdb called clonotypes with MiXCR, one entry per CDR3 protein. The top ten hold approximately 22% of the sample, which has about 12,000 distinct CDR3 sequences, around 50% seen once. This entry belongs to a study of prognosis after radiotherapy for stage I lung cancer. The clonotype originates from a donor aged 50 or older with non-small cell lung cancer. This sample comprised PBMCs, obtained before or after stereotactic body radiation therapy (not recorded which).

The CDR3 DNA reads as TGCAGTGTGAGGTCGGGCAGCACTAATGAAAAACTGTTTTTT. Translating gives CSVRSGSTNEKLFF. The V and J genes are TRBV20-1 and TRBJ1-4; no definite D call. Germline CDR1 is DFQATT and CDR2 is SNEGSKA (reference sequence). This CDR3 comprises 14 residues. Trimming shortened V by 7 bases and J by 2 bases, and 14 bases separated the two germline ends.